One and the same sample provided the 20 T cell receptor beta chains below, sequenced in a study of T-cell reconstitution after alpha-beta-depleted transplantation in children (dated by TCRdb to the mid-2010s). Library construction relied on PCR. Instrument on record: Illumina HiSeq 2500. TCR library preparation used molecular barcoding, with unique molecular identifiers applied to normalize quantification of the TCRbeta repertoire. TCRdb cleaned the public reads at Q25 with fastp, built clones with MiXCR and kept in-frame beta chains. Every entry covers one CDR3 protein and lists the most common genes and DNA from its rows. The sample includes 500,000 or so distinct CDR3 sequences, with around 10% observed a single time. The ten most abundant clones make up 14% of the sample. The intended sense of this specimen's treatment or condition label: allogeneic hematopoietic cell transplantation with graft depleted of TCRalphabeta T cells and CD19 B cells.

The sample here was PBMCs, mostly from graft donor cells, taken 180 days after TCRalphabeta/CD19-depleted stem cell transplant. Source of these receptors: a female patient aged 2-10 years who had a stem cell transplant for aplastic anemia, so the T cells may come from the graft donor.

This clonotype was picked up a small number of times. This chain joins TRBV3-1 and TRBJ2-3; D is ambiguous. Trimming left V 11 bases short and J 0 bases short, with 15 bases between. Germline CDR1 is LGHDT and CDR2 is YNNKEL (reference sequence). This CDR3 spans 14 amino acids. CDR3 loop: CASRGVVSTDTQYF. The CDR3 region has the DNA TGTGCCTCCCGAGGAGTAGTGAGCACAGATACGCAGTATTTT.

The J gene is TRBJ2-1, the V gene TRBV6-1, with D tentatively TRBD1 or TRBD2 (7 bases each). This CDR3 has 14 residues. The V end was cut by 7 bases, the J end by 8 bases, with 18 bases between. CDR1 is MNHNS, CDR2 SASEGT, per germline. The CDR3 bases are TGTGCCAGCACCCCAGGGGGGGGAGTGGATGAGCAGTTCTTC. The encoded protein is CASTPGGGVDEQFF.

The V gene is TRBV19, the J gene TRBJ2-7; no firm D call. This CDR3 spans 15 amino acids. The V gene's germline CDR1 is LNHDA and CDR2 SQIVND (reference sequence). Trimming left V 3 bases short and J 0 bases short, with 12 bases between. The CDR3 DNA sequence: TGTGCCAGTAGTATTGGACCGATAAGCTCCTACGAGCAGTACTTC. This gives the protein CASSIGPISSYEQYF. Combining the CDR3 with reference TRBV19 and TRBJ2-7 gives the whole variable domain DGGITQSPKYLFRKEGQNVTLSCEQNLNHDAMYWYRQDPGQGLRLIYYSQIVNDFQKGDIAEGYSVSREKKESFPLTVTSAQKNPTAFYLCASSIGPISSYEQYFGPGTRLTVT.

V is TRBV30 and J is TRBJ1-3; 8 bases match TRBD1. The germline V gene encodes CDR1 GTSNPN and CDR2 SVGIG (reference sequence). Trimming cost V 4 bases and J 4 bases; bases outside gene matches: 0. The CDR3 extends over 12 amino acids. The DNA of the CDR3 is TGTGCCTGGACAGGGGGCGGAAACACCATATATTTT. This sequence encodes CAWTGGGNTIYF.

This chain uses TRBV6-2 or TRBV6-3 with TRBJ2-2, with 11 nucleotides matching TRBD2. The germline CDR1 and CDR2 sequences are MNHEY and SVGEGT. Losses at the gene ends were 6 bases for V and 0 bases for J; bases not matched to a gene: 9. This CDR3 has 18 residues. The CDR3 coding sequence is TGTGCCAGCAGGGGCCTAGCGGGAGGTCTAACGAACACCGGGGAGCTGTTTTTT. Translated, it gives CASRGLAGGLTNTGELFF.

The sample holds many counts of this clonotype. CDR3 residues: CASGLASTGTRFF. The CDR3 DNA reads TGTGCTAGTGGTTTGGCCTCGACAGGAACCCGGTTCTTC. V gene TRBV12-5 combines with J gene TRBJ2-1, with D maybe TRBD1 (6 bases). The ends were cut back, 1 base at V and 15 bases at J, with 16 bases in the middle. Germline CDR1 LGHNT, CDR2 FRNRAP. This CDR3 has 13 residues.

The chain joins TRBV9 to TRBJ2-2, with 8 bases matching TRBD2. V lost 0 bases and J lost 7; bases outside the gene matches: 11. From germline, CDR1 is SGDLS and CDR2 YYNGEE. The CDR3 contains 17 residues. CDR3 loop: CASSVDSSGSTGGELFF. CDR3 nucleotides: TGTGCCAGCAGCGTAGATTCTAGCGGGTCAACTGGCGGGGAGCTGTTTTTT.

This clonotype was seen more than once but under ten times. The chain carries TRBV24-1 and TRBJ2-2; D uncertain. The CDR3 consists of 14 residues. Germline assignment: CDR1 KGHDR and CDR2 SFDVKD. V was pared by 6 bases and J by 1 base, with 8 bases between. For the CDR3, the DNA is TGTGCCACCAGTAAGGCAGTGAACACCGGGGAGCTGTTTTTT. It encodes CATSKAVNTGELFF.

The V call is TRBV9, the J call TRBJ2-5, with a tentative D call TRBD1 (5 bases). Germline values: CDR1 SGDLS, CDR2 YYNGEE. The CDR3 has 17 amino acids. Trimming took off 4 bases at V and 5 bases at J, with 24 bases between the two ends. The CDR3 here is CASSPTVRAGFRETQYF. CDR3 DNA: TGTGCCAGCAGCCCCACCGTCAGGGCCGGTTTTCGGGAGACCCAGTACTTC.

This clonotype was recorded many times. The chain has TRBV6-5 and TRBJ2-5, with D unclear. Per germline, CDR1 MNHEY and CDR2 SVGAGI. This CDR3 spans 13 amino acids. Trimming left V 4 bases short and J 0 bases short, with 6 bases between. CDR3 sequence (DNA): TGTGCCAGCAGTTTAGAGTACCAAGAGACCCAGTACTTC. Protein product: CASSLEYQETQYF.

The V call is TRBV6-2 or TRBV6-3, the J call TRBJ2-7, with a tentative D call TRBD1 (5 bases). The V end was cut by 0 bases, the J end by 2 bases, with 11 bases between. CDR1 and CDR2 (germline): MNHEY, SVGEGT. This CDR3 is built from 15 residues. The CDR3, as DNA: TGTGCCAGCAGTTACTCGGCTCAGGGTGCCTACGAGCAGTACGTC. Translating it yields CASSYSAQGAYEQYV.

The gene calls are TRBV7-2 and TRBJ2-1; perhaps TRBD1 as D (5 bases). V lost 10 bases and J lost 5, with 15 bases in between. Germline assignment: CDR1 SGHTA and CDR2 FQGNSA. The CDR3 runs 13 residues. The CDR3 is CATCPGYHNEQFF. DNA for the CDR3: TGTGCCACCTGTCCAGGGTACCACAATGAGCAGTTCTTC.

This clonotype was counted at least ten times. The chain's CDR3 is CASSYRGAETQYF. The CDR3 DNA sequence: TGTGCCAGCAGTTACCGGGGGGCTGAGACCCAGTACTTC. The V call is TRBV6-5, the J call TRBJ2-5; weak D call: TRBD2 (7 bases). The CDR3 is 13 residues long. Germline V gene sequence: CDR1 MNHEY, CDR2 SVGAGI. V lost 2 bases to trimming and J lost 5 bases, with 9 bases between them.

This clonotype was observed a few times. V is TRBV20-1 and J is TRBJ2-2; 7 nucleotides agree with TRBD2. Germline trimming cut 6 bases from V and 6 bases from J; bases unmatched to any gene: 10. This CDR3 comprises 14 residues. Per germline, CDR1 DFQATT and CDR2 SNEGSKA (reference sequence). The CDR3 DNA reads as TGCAGTGCGTACTCGGGAGGTGCCGCCGGGGAGCTGTTTTTT. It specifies CSAYSGGAAGELFF.

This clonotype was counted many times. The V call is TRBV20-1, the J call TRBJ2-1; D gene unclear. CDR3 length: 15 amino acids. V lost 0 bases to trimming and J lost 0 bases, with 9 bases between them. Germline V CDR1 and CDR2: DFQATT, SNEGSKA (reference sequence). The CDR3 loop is CSARDDLSSYNEQFF. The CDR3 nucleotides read TGCAGTGCTAGAGATGACCTAAGCTCCTACAATGAGCAGTTCTTC.

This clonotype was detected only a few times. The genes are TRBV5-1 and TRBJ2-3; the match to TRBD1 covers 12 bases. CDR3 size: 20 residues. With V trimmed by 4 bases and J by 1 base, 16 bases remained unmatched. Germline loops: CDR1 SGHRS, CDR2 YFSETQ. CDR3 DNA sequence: TGCGCCAGCAGCCGACAACCCGGGACAGGGGGCAGTTGGGGCACAGATACGCAGTATTTT. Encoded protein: CASSRQPGTGGSWGTDTQYF.

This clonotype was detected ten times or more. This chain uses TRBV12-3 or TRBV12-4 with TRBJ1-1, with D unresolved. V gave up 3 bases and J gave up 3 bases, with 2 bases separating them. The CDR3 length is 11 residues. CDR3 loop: CASSFDTEAFF. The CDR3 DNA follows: TGTGCCAGCAGTTTTGACACTGAAGCTTTCTTT.

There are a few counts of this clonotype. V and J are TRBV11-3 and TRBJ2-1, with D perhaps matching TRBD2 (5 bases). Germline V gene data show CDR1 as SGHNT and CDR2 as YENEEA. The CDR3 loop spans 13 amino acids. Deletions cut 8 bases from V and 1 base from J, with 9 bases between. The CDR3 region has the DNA TGTGCCAGCGGTAGCGTTTCCTACAATGAGCAGTTCTTC. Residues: CASGSVSYNEQFF.

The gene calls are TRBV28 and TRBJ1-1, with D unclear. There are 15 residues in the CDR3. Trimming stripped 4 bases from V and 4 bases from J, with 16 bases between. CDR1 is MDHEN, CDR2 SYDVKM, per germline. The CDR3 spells CASSSPATLSTEAFF. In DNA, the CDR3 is TGTGCCAGCAGTTCGCCGGCGACTCTTAGCACTGAAGCTTTCTTT.

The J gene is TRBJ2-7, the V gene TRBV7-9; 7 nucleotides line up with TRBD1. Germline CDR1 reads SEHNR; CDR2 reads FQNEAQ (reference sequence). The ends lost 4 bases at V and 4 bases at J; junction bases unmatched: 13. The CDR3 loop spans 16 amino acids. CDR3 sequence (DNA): TGTGCCAGCAGCTCAACCGGGACAGCCTTAGGATACGAGCAGTACTTC. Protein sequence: CASSSTGTALGYEQYF.